The rows below give T cell receptor beta chains drawn from one sample of a study of T cells in Graves' hyperthyroidism and ophthalmopathy. Using its own MiXCR run on the multiplex PCR reads, TCRdb lists one record per CDR3 protein. The sample includes about 530,000 distinct CDR3 sequences, over 15% of them seen just once. Specimen: blood. The source is a woman under 30 with Graves' ophthalmopathy. The CDR3 runs from the conserved cysteine through the conserved F or W. A D gene is named only where the DNA matches it firmly.

v_gene,j_gene,d_gene,CDR3aa
TRBV12-3/TRBV12-4,TRBJ1-3,.,CASSKDSGNTIYF
TRBV11-2,TRBJ2-5,.,CASSLFEGSGQETQYF
TRBV28,TRBJ1-4,.,CASSLSGGRGKLFF
TRBV20-1,TRBJ2-5,TRBD2,CSARTSGREQETQYF
TRBV28,TRBJ1-4,.,CASSLGYATNEKLFF
TRBV6-1,TRBJ1-5,.,CASIGSSFSNQPQHF
TRBV11-2,TRBJ1-6,.,CASSGGNSPLHF
TRBV7-9,TRBJ1-4,.,CASSFENEKLFF
TRBV27,TRBJ2-7,TRBD1,CASSLGRTGYEQYF
TRBV6-1,TRBJ2-3,TRBD2,CASSLSGGARDTQYF
TRBV18,TRBJ2-2,TRBD2,CASSPGLAGELFF
TRBV29-1,TRBJ1-4,.,CSVRPGGANEKLFF
TRBV19,TRBJ2-7,.,CASSPPGSQSSYEQYF
TRBV12-3/TRBV12-4,TRBJ1-1,.,CASSLHHSAGTEASF
TRBV27,TRBJ2-1,TRBD2,CASSILAGGPNEQFF
TRBV4-1,TRBJ2-2,TRBD1,CASSRRQGRGELFF
TRBV12-3/TRBV12-4,TRBJ1-2,.,CASSSINYGYTF
TRBV6-1,TRBJ2-1,.,CASSDLWGNEQFF
TRBV4-3,TRBJ2-3,TRBD2,CASSQDFVAGGSPDTQYF
TRBV15,TRBJ1-2,TRBD1,CATSKDRGGYTF
TRBV6-1,TRBJ1-1,TRBD1,CASRRTGGSGTEAFF
TRBV28,TRBJ1-2,.,CASSLLGGTGYTF
TRBV7-9,TRBJ2-3,TRBD1,CASSPGTGGESTDTQYF
TRBV2,TRBJ1-4,TRBD1,CASLRDRGLNEKLFF
TRBV3-1,TRBJ2-3,.,CASSTGNQPDTQYF
TRBV19,TRBJ1-5,.,CASLPYRVGQPQHF
TRBV7-8,TRBJ1-2,.,CASSLRGSPDPNYGYTF
TRBV5-6,TRBJ2-7,TRBD1,CASSSTGVTVGEQYF
TRBV28,TRBJ2-7,TRBD1,CASRDRGYEQYF
TRBV4-2,TRBJ2-1,.,CASSQDGTEQFF
TRBV19,TRBJ1-5,.,CASTPAGIGNQPQHF
TRBV5-1,TRBJ2-7,TRBD2,CASSSGLAGGPTYEQYF
TRBV4-1,TRBJ1-6,.,CASSSRSWANSPLHF
TRBV12-3/TRBV12-4,TRBJ1-5,TRBD1,CASSSGQGRDQPQHF
TRBV4-3,TRBJ2-1,.,CASSQTGLKYNEQFF
TRBV7-9,TRBJ2-1,TRBD2,CASSSHSGSEKDNEQFF
TRBV6-1,TRBJ2-3,TRBD2,CAISERELGDTQYF
TRBV5-1,TRBJ2-2,.,CATKETFNTGELFF
TRBV12-3/TRBV12-4,TRBJ1-1,.,CASSFGENTEAFF
TRBV7-3,TRBJ2-2,TRBD1,CASSAGQGANTGELFF
TRBV4-1,TRBJ2-7,.,CASSHPGPSYVKQYF
TRBV6-1,TRBJ1-5,.,CASSVTDRGIGSNQPQHF
TRBV28,TRBJ1-6,.,CASSFFGQENSPLHF
TRBV7-3,TRBJ1-2,.,CASSLTGADGYTF
TRBV2,TRBJ2-2,TRBD1,CASSQTGGDTGELFF
TRBV27,TRBJ2-3,TRBD2,CASSLLLAGGWTDTQYF
TRBV20-1,TRBJ2-1,.,CSARDVLEGDHEQFF
TRBV5-8,TRBJ1-1,.,CASKGGRESAEAFF
TRBV30,TRBJ2-7,.,CAWSLGTDPYEQYF
TRBV20-1,TRBJ2-5,TRBD2,CSARRTSGQETQYF
TRBV13,TRBJ2-3,.,CASSFYLRLHTQYF
TRBV29-1,TRBJ2-7,.,CSVGMGSYEQYF